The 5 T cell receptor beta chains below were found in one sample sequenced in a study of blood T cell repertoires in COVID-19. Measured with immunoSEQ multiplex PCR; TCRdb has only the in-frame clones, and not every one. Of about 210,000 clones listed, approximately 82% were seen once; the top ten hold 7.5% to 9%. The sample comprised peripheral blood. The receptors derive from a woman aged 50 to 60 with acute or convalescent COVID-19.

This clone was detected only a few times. In DNA, the CDR3 is TGTGCCAGCAGCTTATCTGTAGGAGAGGGAGAGACCCAGTACTTC. Encoded protein: CASSLSVGEGETQYF. The chain links TRBV7-7 to TRBJ2-5, with TRBD2 as a possible D gene (5 bases). The germline gives CDR1 SSHAT, CDR2 FNYEAQ (reference sequence). The CDR3 has 15 residues. V lost 2 bases, J lost 4 bases, and 14 bases lay in between.

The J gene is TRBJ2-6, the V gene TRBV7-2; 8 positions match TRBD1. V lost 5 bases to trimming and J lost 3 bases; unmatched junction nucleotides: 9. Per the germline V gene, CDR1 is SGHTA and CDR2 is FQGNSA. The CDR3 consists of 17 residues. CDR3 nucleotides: TGTGCCAGCAGCCCCGGACAGGGCGGGGTTGGGGCCAACGTCCTGACTTTC. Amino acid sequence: CASSPGQGGVGANVLTF.

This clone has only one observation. For the CDR3, the DNA is TGTGCCAGCAGCCACAAGGAGGGACTCGCCTACAATGAGCAGTTCTTC. Protein: CASSHKEGLAYNEQFF. This chain joins TRBV3-1 (or the pseudogene TRBV3-2) and TRBJ2-1, with D tentatively TRBD2 (6 bases). Trimming cost V 3 bases and J 2 bases, with 14 bases left between them. This CDR3 region has 16 residues. Looked up from germline, CDR1 is LGHDT and CDR2 is YNNKEL (reference sequence).

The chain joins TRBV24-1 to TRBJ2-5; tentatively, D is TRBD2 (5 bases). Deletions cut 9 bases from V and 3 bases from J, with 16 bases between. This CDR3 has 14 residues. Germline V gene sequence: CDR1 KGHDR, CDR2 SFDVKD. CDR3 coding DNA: TGTGCCACCGCCCCCCCGGGATCCGAAGAGACCCAGTACTTC. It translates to CATAPPGSEETQYF.

The DNA of the CDR3 is TGTGCCAGCAGTTGGGGGACTAGCGGGAGCCTCTCCGAGCAGTACTTC. Protein product: CASSWGTSGSLSEQYF. The V and J genes are TRBV6-5 and TRBJ2-7, with 14 positions matching TRBD2. The germline V gene has CDR1 MNHEY and CDR2 SVGAGI. V shed 4 bases, J shed 6 bases, and the junction held 8 bases outside the gene matches. This CDR3 is built from 16 residues.